The 2 T cell receptor beta chains below were found in one sample sequenced in a study of T cells in Graves' hyperthyroidism and ophthalmopathy. Researchers amplified the TCR beta CDR3 regions from RNA transcripts. The TCR CDR3 first-round RT-PCR relied on the HTBI primer set. TCRdb re-called the multiplex PCR reads through MiXCR, storing one row per CDR3 protein. The table lists hundreds of thousands of distinct CDR3 sequences, 14% of them singletons. Sequencing input: blood. These receptors were collected from a woman aged 18-29 years with Graves' hyperthyroidism.

A remark on this clonotype: Germline is not matched at one junction end, which may reflect a read error. The chain has TRBV7-2 and TRBJ1-4; 8 nucleotides line up with TRBD1. This CDR3 comprises 12 residues. The germline V gene encodes CDR1 SGHTA and CDR2 FQGNSA. The CDR3 is CASSYGQGELSF. The CDR3 region has the DNA TGTGCCAGCAGCTACGGACAGGGCGAACTGTCTTTT.

This clonotype was recorded a few times. The chain combines TRBV3-1 with TRBJ2-5, with TRBD1 matching 12 bases. Per the germline V gene, CDR1 is LGHDT and CDR2 is YNNKEL (reference sequence). This CDR3 region has 15 residues. The V gene end was trimmed by 6 bases and the J gene end by 5 bases; junction bases not matched to a gene: 7. The CDR3 reads CASRPGQGAWETQYF. CDR3 DNA sequence: TGTGCCAGCAGACCGGGACAGGGGGCATGGGAGACCCAGTACTTC.